These 6 T cell receptor beta chains share one sample of origin, sequenced in a study of blood T cell repertoires in COVID-19 (dated by TCRdb to 2018 to 2021). Libraries were made using the immunoSEQ multiplex PCR assay. This is the immuneACCESS table as TCRdb keeps it, with only in-frame sequences that have V and J called. A part of the clones is gone; compared with another copy, unresolved V genes explain less than half, and the rest is unexplained. The sample has fewer than 150,000 clones on record, roughly four fifths of them singletons. The top ten constitute 5% to 7.5% of the sample. The sequenced sample consisted of peripheral blood. These TCRs come from a human donor in a cohort sampled during active COVID-19.

The gene calls are TRBV28 and TRBJ2-4; 8 bases align to TRBD2. J was trimmed by 4 bases and V by 3 bases; bases with no gene match: 8. This CDR3 spans 16 amino acids. The germline V gene encodes CDR1 MDHEN and CDR2 SYDVKM. CDR3 DNA sequence: TGTGCCAGCAGTTTCTCGGGAGGGGGGTCTAAAAACATTCAGTACTTC. It codes for CASSFSGGGSKNIQYF. Combining the CDR3 with reference TRBV28 and TRBJ2-4 gives the whole variable domain DVKVTQSSRYLVKRTGEKVFLECVQDMDHENMFWYRQDPGLGLRLIYFSYDVKMKEKGDIPEGYSVSREKKERFSLILESASTNQTSMYLCASSFSGGGSKNIQYFGAGTRLSVL.

This chain joins TRBV11-1 and TRBJ2-3; no clear D. V was pared by 5 bases and J by 12 bases, with 15 bases between. The germline gives CDR1 SGHAT, CDR2 FQDESV (reference sequence). CDR3 length: 12 amino acids. CDR3 in DNA: TGTGCCAGCAGCCTAGGAGTCGAATCCCAGTATTTT. It encodes CASSLGVESQYF. Full variable domain (remainder filled in from reference TRBV11-1 and TRBJ2-3): EAEVAQSPRYKITEKSQAVAFWCDPISGHATLYWYRQILGQGPELLVQFQDESVVDDSQLPKDRFSAERLKGVDSTLKIQPAELGDSAMYLCASSLGVESQYFGPGTRLTVL.

The J gene is TRBJ1-5, the V gene TRBV4-2; TRBD1 agrees at 7 bases. CDR1 is LGHNA and CDR2 is YNFKEQ in the germline V gene. The CDR3 is made up of 13 amino acids. V lost 7 bases, J lost 4 bases, and 4 bases stayed unmatched. The CDR3 is CASTSDRNQPQHF. The CDR3 DNA reads TGTGCCAGCACCTCGGACAGGAATCAGCCCCAGCATTTT.

This clone was recorded a few times. The rearrangement uses TRBV15 and TRBJ1-5; 9 bases align to TRBD1. CDR1 is LNHNV and CDR2 is YYDKDF in the germline V gene (reference sequence). This CDR3 spans 19 amino acids. V was pared by 5 bases and J by 0 bases, with 14 bases of the junction left unmatched. The CDR3 sequence is CATSSPGDRAGGSNQPQHF. For the CDR3, the DNA is TGTGCCACCAGCTCCCCCGGGGACAGGGCTGGCGGTAGCAATCAGCCCCAGCATTTT.

The chain uses TRBV11-3 and TRBJ2-3, with 15 bases lining up with TRBD2. This CDR3 contains 18 residues. Unmatched junction bases numbered 12, after V lost 5 bases and J lost 6 bases. Germline loops: CDR1 SGHNT, CDR2 YENEEA. The CDR3 DNA is TGTGCCAGCAGCCCGGGACTAGCGGGGGGCACCCGCCGGGATACGCAGTATTTT. As protein: CASSPGLAGGTRRDTQYF.

The chain carries TRBV3-1 (or the pseudogene TRBV3-2) and TRBJ1-2, with 7 bases that match TRBD1. Per germline, CDR1 LGHDT and CDR2 YNNKEL (reference sequence). The CDR3 has 15 residues. V shed 3 bases, J shed 4 bases, and the junction held 8 bases outside the gene matches. This CDR3 is CASSHSRSGGYGYTF. The CDR3 DNA follows: TGTGCCAGCAGCCACTCCAGGTCAGGGGGCTATGGCTACACCTTC.